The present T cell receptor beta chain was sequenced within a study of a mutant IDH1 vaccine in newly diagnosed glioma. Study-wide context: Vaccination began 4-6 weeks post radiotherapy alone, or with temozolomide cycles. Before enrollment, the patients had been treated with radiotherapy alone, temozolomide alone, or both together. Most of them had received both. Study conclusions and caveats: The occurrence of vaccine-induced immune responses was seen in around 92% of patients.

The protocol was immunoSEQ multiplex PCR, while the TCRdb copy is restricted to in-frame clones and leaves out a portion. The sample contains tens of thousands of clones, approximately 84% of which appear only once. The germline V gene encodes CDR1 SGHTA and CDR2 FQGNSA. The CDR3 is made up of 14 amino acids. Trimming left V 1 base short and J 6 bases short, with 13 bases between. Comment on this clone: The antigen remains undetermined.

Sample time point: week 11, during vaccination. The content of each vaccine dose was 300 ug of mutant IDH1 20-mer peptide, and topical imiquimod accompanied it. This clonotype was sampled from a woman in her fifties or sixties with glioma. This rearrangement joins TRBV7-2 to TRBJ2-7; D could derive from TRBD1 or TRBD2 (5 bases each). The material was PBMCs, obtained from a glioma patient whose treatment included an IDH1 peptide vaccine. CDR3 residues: CASSLGRDVGEQYF. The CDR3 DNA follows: TGTGCCAGCAGCTTAGGCCGGGACGTCGGCGAGCAGTACTTC.